Listed below are T cell receptor beta chains from one sample, sequenced in a study of OX40 agonist ivuxolimab in advanced cancers. The data were produced by immunoSEQ multiplex PCR, yet TCRdb's version contains in-frame clones alone and is incomplete. The sample yields tens of thousands of clones, 91% seen once. Sequencing was performed on CD4+ or CD8+ T cells sorted from blood, taken in a trial of the OX40 agonist ivuxolimab. The receptors stem from an adult with an advanced solid tumor such as melanoma, head and neck, liver or kidney cancer. Each CDR3 is given with its conserved first and last residue. Clone size, where shown, is once, few, many, or a class for clones that have expanded.

15 | TRBV30 | - | CAWSVKAGGGSGQYF
15 | TRBV30 | - | CARSPPRVLNNEQFF
16 | TRBV21-1 | - | CASSKGGQGGNYGYTF
13 | TRBV5-1 | - | CASSILDRETQYF
14 | TRBV11-2 | - | CASSPTLRGNEQFF
15 | TRBV2 | - | CASRGVAGGTGELFF
10 | TRBV28 | - | CASGVYEQYF
14 | TRBV4-1 | - | CASSQEYRGTEAFF
14 | TRBV7-2 | - | CASSGRGYIGELFF
14 | TRBV9 | - | CASSGGQGRETQYF
13 | TRBV6-6 | - | CASKLERDQPQHF
14 | TRBV18 | - | CASSPGSSYNEQFF
15 | TRBV5-1 | once | CASSTWDSLDDTQYF
15 | TRBV2 | - | CASSELFNSNQPQHF
11 | TRBV20-1 | - | CSAPVNHEQFF
13 | TRBV28 | - | CASSWRAPDTQYF
15 | TRBV30 | - | CAWKLGGSHYNEQFF
15 | TRBV7-8 | - | CASGLGGRRNQPQHF
15 | TRBV27 | - | CASRYDGTVSYEQYF
17 | TRBV28 | - | CASSSPRAGSNLNEQFF
14 | TRBV6-4 | - | CASSEEGAAGELFF
15 | TRBV6-6 | - | CASSYGQLPNEKLFF
11 | TRBV6-6 | - | CASSSWYEQYF
15 | TRBV5-8 | - | CASSTRDRSSYEQYF
15 | TRBV11-3 | - | CASSLGGFAYNEQFF
17 | TRBV4-3 | - | CASSHSSASGNGETQYF
13 | TRBV6-1 | - | CASSEMGVGEQFF
16 | TRBV9 | once | CASSVGASGYTDTQYF
14 | TRBV11-1 | - | CASSFGIMNTEAFF
16 | TRBV6-8 | - | CASSYKRTAKSYEQYF
12 | TRBV11-2 | - | CASRQGFTEAFF
15 | TRBV18 | once | CASSEGPGSYNEQFF
14 | TRBV5-1 | - | CASSLSVGANVLTF
15 | TRBV7-2 | - | CASSLSGRALSTQYF
11 | TRBV30 | - | CAWSVGGEQYF
14 | TRBV30 | - | CAWKINSGTGELFF
12 | TRBV30 | - | CAWSVQGGELFF
16 | TRBV5-1 | - | CASSPTGGTTNEKLFF
15 | TRBV5-4 | - | CASSTQGQGVETQYF
13 | TRBV25-1 | - | CASRGQGATEAFF
15 | TRBV7-2 | - | CASSLRFGEADTQYF
12 | TRBV30 | - | CAWTGGGETQYF
15 | TRBV6-5 | - | CASSYDGSSGNTIYF
16 | TRBV10-3 | - | CAISESGQGGNQPQHF
15 | TRBV6-5 | - | CASSYSGTGVSEAFF
15 | TRBV7-2 | - | CASSTSSGIINEQFF